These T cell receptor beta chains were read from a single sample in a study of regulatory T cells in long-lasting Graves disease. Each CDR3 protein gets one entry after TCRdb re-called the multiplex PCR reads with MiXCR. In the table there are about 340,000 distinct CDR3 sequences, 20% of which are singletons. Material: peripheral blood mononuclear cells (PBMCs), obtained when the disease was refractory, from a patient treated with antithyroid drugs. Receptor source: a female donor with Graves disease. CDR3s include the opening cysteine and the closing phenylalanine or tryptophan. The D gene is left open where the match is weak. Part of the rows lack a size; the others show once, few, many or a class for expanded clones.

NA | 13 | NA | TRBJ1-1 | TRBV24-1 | CATSGSQGTEAFF | TGTGCCACCAGTGGATCCCAGGGAACTGAAGCTTTCTTT
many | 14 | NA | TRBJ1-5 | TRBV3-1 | CASSPLNSNQPQHF | TGTGCCAGCAGCCCGCTCAATAGCAATCAGCCCCAGCATTTT
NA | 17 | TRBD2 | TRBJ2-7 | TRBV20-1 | CGAYGLAGGAIAYEQYF | TGCGGTGCCTACGGACTAGCGGGAGGAGCGATTGCCTACGAGCAGTACTTC
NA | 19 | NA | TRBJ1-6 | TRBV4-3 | CASSQGTTSGSSYNSPLHF | TGCGCCAGCAGCCAAGGAACCACCAGCGGGAGCTCCTATAATTCACCCCTCCACTTT
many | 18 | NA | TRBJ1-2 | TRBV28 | CASSSQPLTVHSYYGYTF | TGTGCCAGCAGTTCCCAACCCCTGACGGTTCATTCCTACTATGGCTACACCTTC
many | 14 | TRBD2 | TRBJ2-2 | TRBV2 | CASSGLADTGELFF | TGTGCCAGCAGTGGACTAGCGGACACCGGGGAGCTGTTTTTT
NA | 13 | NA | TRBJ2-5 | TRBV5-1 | CASSSRAGETQYF | TGCGCCAGCAGCTCACGGGCAGGGGAGACCCAGTACTTC
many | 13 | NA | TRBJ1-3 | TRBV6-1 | CATTGTPGNTIYF | TGTGCCACCACCGGAACTCCAGGAAACACCATATATTTT
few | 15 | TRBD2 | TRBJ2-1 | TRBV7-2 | CASSADGGDWNEQFF | TGTGCCAGCAGCGCAGACGGGGGGGATTGGAATGAGCAGTTCTTC
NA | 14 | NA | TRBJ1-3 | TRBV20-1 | CSARFQGSGNTIYF | TGCAGTGCTAGATTTCAGGGTAGTGGAAACACCATATATTTT
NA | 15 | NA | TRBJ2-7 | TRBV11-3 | CASSPYGGGGYEQYF | TGTGCCAGCAGCCCCTACGGAGGGGGAGGCTACGAGCAGTACTTC
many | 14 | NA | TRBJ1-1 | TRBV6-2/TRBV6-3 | CASSYSTENTEAFF | TGTGCCAGCAGTTACTCGACCGAGAACACTGAAGCTTTCTTT
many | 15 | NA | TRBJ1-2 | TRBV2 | CASSDFSEGASGYTF | TGTGCCAGCAGTGATTTCTCAGAAGGAGCTTCTGGCTACACCTTC
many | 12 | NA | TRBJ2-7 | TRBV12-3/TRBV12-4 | CASSQTIFEQYF | TGTGCCAGCAGCCAGACAATTTTCGAGCAGTACTTC
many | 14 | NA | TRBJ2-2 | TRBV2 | CASSVISRPGELFF | TGTGCCAGCAGTGTAATTTCACGTCCCGGGGAGCTGTTTTTT
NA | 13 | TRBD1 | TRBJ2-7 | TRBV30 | CAWSVGQGGEQYF | TGTGCCTGGAGTGTCGGACAGGGGGGAGAGCAGTACTTC
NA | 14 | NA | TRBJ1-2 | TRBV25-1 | CASSEGARDYGYTF | TGTGCCAGCAGTGAAGGCGCCAGGGACTATGGCTACACCTTC
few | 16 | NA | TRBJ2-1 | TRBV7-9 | CASSFPPQSSYNEQFF | TGTGCCAGCAGCTTCCCTCCCCAGAGCTCCTACAATGAGCAGTTCTTC
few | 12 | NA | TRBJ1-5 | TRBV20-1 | CSVTRGNQPQHF | TGCAGTGTCACGAGGGGGAATCAGCCCCAGCATTTT
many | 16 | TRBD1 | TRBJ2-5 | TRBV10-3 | CAISEGRGTVQETQYF | TGTGCCATCAGTGAGGGAAGGGGGACAGTACAAGAGACCCAGTACTTC
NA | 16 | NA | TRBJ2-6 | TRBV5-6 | CASTPAGGTGANVLTF | TGTGCCAGCACCCCAGCCGGGGGAACCGGGGCCAACGTCCTGACTTTC
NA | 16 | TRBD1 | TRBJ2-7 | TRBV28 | CASSGGDRDRVNEQYF | TGTGCCAGCAGTGGGGGGGACCGGGACAGGGTCAACGAGCAGTACTTC
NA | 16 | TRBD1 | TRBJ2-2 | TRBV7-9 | CASRATGQGVIGELFF | TGTGCCAGCAGAGCGACGGGACAGGGTGTAATCGGGGAGCTGTTTTTT
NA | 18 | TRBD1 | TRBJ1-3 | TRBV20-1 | CSARDPTGSAISGNTIYF | TGCAGCGCTAGAGACCCGACAGGGTCTGCGATCTCTGGAAACACCATATATTTT
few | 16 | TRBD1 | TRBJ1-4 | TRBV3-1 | CASSQNPGTGDEKLFF | TGTGCCAGCAGCCAAAACCCCGGGACAGGGGACGAAAAACTGTTTTTT
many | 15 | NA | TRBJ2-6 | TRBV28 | CASVADLSGANVLTF | TGTGCCAGCGTAGCGGACCTCTCTGGGGCCAACGTCCTGACTTTC
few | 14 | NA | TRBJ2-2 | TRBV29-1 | CSVDAGIHTGELFF | TGCAGCGTTGACGCAGGGATTCACACCGGGGAGCTGTTTTTT
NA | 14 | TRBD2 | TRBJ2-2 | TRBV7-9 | CASSLGRVPGELFF | TGTGCCAGCAGCCTCGGGAGGGTTCCCGGGGAGCTGTTTTTT
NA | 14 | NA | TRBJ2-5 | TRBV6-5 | CASSYGTQQETQYF | TGTGCCAGCAGTTACGGCACCCAACAAGAGACCCAGTACTTC
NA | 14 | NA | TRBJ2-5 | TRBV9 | CASSVEGIQETQYF | TGTGCCAGCAGCGTAGAGGGGATCCAAGAGACCCAGTACTTC
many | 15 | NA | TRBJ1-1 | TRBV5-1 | CASSFVGGHSAEAFF | TGCGCCAGCAGCTTTGTAGGGGGGCATAGCGCTGAAGCTTTCTTT
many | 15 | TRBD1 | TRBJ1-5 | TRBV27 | CASSLGQGVNQPQHF | TGTGCCAGCAGTCTGGGACAGGGGGTCAATCAGCCCCAGCATTTT
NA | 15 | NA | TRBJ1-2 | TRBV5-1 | CASSLSADLNYGYTF | TGCGCCAGCAGCTTGTCGGCAGACCTTAACTATGGCTACACCTTC
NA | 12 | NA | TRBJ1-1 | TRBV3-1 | CASSQGPTEAFF | TGTGCCAGCAGCCAGGGGCCGACTGAAGCTTTCTTT
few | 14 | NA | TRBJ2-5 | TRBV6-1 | CASNPGTSGETQYF | TGTGCCAGCAATCCCGGGACGTCGGGCGAGACCCAGTACTTC
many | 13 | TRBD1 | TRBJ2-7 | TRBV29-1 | CSVGGTASYEQYF | TGCAGCGTTGGAGGGACAGCGTCCTACGAGCAGTACTTC
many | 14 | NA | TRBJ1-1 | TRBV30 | CAWSRGARGTEAFF | TGTGCCTGGAGTAGGGGGGCGCGGGGCACTGAAGCTTTCTTT
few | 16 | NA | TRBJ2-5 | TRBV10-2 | CASRGGGRGLQETQYF | TGCGCCAGCAGGGGGGGGGGCAGGGGCCTTCAAGAGACCCAGTACTTC
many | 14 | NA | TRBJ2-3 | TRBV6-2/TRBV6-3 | CASSYGSSTDTQYF | TGTGCCAGCAGTTACGGTTCTAGCACAGATACGCAGTATTTT
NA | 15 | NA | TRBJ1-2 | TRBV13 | CASSSPRRDTYGYTF | TGTGCCAGCAGCTCGCCCCGACGGGACACCTATGGCTACACCTTC
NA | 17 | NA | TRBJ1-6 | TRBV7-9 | CASSLFGPSSYNSPLHF | TGTGCCAGCAGCTTATTCGGGCCGAGCTCCTATAATTCACCCCTCCACTTT
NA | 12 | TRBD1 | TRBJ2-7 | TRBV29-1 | CSVERGQYEQYF | TGCAGCGTTGAACGGGGACAGTACGAGCAGTACTTC
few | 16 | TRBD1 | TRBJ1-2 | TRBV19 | CASFDGTGASNYGYTF | TGTGCCAGTTTTGACGGGACAGGGGCCTCTAACTATGGCTACACCTTC
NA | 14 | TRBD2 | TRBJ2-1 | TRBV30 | CAWTSGSSYNEQFF | TGTGCCTGGACTAGCGGGAGCTCCTACAATGAGCAGTTCTTC
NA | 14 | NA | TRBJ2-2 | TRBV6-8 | CASTRLHANGELFF | TGTGCCAGTACCCGGTTGCACGCGAACGGGGAGCTGTTTTTT
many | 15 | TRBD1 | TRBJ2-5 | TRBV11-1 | CASSFDRGRVETQYF | TGTGCCAGCAGCTTCGACAGGGGTCGAGTTGAGACCCAGTACTTC
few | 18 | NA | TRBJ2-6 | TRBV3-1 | CASSQDTGYRSGANVLTF | TGTGCCAGCAGCCAAGATACAGGGTACCGCTCTGGGGCCAACGTCCTGACTTTC
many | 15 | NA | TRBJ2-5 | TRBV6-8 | CASSSGRRVGGTQYF | TGTGCCAGCAGTTCCGGGAGACGGGTCGGGGGGACCCAGTACTTC
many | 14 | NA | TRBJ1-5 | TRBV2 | CASSRRGGNQPQHF | TGTGCCAGCAGTCGCAGGGGAGGCAATCAGCCCCAGCATTTT
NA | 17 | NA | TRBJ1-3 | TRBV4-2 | CASSQEGRSNSGNTIYF | TGTGCCAGCAGCCAAGAAGGACGCTCTAACTCTGGAAACACCATATATTTT